This T cell receptor beta chain was recorded in a study of T cell repertoires in cytomegalovirus infection. Study-wide context: Evidence of both CMV infection and a matching HLA type came from public TCR beta signatures.

Turning to this clonotype: Its antigen remains unidentified.

Via MiXCR, TCRdb re-called the reads, giving one row per CDR3 protein. The sample contains under 450,000 distinct CDR3 sequences, roughly 34% of which appear only once. The length of the CDR3 is 16 residues. CDR1 is MDHEN, CDR2 SYDVKM, per germline. Trimming removed 2 bases at V and 4 bases at J, with 18 bases between. The sample here was cultured PBMCs, taken from culture after CMV antigen stimulation. The clonotype comes from a human donor in good health (CMV status not recorded). Some clones in this sample may be carry-over from other donors' samples. The chain uses TRBV28 and TRBJ2-7, with D possibly matching TRBD2 (6 bases). The CDR3 DNA is TGTGCCAGCAGTTTAGTGTCATGGGAAGCGGGTTACGAGCAGTACTTC. It codes for CASSLVSWEAGYEQYF.